This note documents a single T cell receptor beta chain sequence. Germline V gives CDR1 LNHDA, CDR2 SQIVND (reference sequence). CDR3 size: 17 residues. The ends lost 2 bases at V and 1 base at J; junction bases unmatched: 9. This entry is derived from a study of blood T cell repertoires in COVID-19. Overall study context: Some COVID-19 samples were acute and others convalescent; all came from the United States, Italy and Spain.

In the original workflow: Estimation of nucleated cell counts was performed using reference gene primer amplification. TCRdb's table, derived via immunoSEQ multiplex PCR, lists solely in-frame clones and lacks some. That table furnishes V, J and clone size, whereas the DNA furnished D and trimming. The sample lists hundreds of thousands of clones; about four fifths were seen once. Specimen: peripheral blood. The chain links TRBV19 to TRBJ2-7; 9 nucleotides align to TRBD1. The receptor's source is a woman aged 40-49 years with active or convalescent COVID-19. CDR3 coding DNA: TGTGCCAGTAGTATACCCCCCACAGGGGGCTTTTCCTACGAGCAGTACTTC. This encodes CASSIPPTGGFSYEQYF.